This T cell receptor (beta chain) was identified in a study of post-analysis software for immune sequencing data. Across the study: Patients with relapsing-remitting, secondary progressive and progressive-relapsing multiple sclerosis courses were all represented.

cDNA libraries of TCR beta carried unique molecular identifiers. About 500,000 cDNA molecules were obtained per 1 to 10 million input T cells. TCRdb re-called the PCR reads with MiXCR, one entry per CDR3 protein. The sample includes 750,000 to 900,000 distinct CDR3 sequences, around 45% of them seen just once. As concerns this clonotype: Its antigen is unidentified.

Overall study findings and caveats: Versus controls, multiple sclerosis patients showed significantly lower diversity (normalized Chao1). There were five or six TRBV segments more frequent in patients than controls, and TRBV5-6, TRBV5-1 and TRBV20-1 were among them.

The CDR3 extends over 13 amino acids. Germline CDR1 and CDR2: SGHTA and FQGNSA. This sequence joins TRBV7-2 and TRBJ2-5; D remains ambiguous. With the DNA end fitting TRBJ2-7 better, the J assignment may be wrong. The receptor was derived from a girl aged 10 to 17 with multiple sclerosis. The sequenced material came from blood. The CDR3 is CASSLVPVYEQYF. The CDR3 region has the DNA TGTGCCAGCAGCTTAGTTCCGGTCTACGAGCAGTACTTC.